This TCR beta chain was recovered during a study of OX40 agonist ivuxolimab in advanced cancers. Study context: Patients took ivuxolimab, an agonistic anti-OX40 (CD134) antibody. Every 2 weeks, patients received ivuxolimab intravenously, dosed at 0.01 to 10 mg/kg.

CDR1 and CDR2 (germline): LGHNA, YNFKEQ. This CDR3 is 11 amino acids long. Trimming shortened V by 2 bases and J by 6 bases, and 1 base separated the two germline ends. On this clone: What it binds is not known. The identical CDR3 is also encoded by other nucleotide sequences in the sample.

Data came from immunoSEQ multiplex PCR; TCRdb stores just in-frame clones and leaves some out. The table shows 20,000 or so clones, with about 80% occurring only once. General study points: Researchers did not determine the expanded peripheral T cells' antigen specificity. Average numbers of expanded clones were greater in CD8+ T cells than in CD4+.

The gene calls are TRBV4-2 and TRBJ2-2; D gene ambiguous. The sample in question was CD4+ or CD8+ T cells sorted from blood, obtained in a trial of the OX40 agonist ivuxolimab. This TCR came from an adult with an advanced solid tumor such as melanoma, head and neck, liver or kidney cancer. This chain's CDR3 is CASSQPGELFF. The CDR3, as DNA: TGTGCCAGCAGCCAACCCGGGGAGCTGTTTTTT.